This T cell receptor (beta chain) was observed in a study of T-cell reconstitution after alpha-beta-depleted transplantation in children. Trimming took off 8 bases at V and 7 bases at J, with 23 bases between the two ends. Germline V gives CDR1 MNHEY, CDR2 SMNVEV (reference sequence). The CDR3 totals 15 residues. The library targeted TCRbeta and was prepared with unique molecular identifiers. One entry per CDR3 protein, called by TCRdb with MiXCR from the PCR reads. There are about 610,000 distinct CDR3 sequences in the sample; 10% occur only once, and 4% lies in the top ten. This receptor was identified in a human donor who donated a stem cell graft to a child with acute myeloid leukemia. This chain connects TRBV27 to TRBJ2-5, with D perhaps TRBD2 (5 bases). The sample in question was PBMCs from the stem cell graft donor, obtained from the stem cell graft. The CDR3 is CASSSLLTTFGTQYF. The CDR3, as DNA: TGTGCCAGCTCAAGTTTACTGACTACCTTTGGGACCCAGTACTTC.